Following are 14 T cell receptor beta chains from one sample sequenced in a study of T cells in Graves' hyperthyroidism and ophthalmopathy (dated by TCRdb to about 2019). The method behind the library was multiplex PCR. TCRdb lists the instrument as Illumina HiSeq 2000. TCR beta CDR3 regions were amplified from RNA transcripts. The first round of RT-PCR for the TCR CDR3 was performed with the HTBI primer set and the Qiagen OneStep RT-PCR kit. TCRdb handled the public reads itself, with Q25 trimming in fastp and clone calling in MiXCR, and kept productive beta chains. Rows matching on CDR3 protein sequence are summarized as one entry with the most common DNA and genes. Present in this sample are 750,000 to 900,000 distinct CDR3 sequences, roughly 40% of which were seen just once. Approximately 10% of the sample is taken by the ten largest. Sequenced material: blood. These TCRs come from a man younger than 35 with Graves' hyperthyroidism.

The chain combines TRBV7-9 with TRBJ2-7; D gene uncertain. The CDR3 is 14 amino acids. Germline CDR1 is SEHNR and CDR2 is FQNEAQ (reference sequence). Trimming removed 6 bases from V and 7 bases from J, with 19 bases in between. The CDR3 here is CASSYTANFGEQYF. Written as DNA, the CDR3 is TGTGCCAGCAGTTACACGGCTAACTTTGGGGAGCAGTACTTC.

A few counts support this clonotype. The chain combines TRBV7-9 with TRBJ2-2; 9 positions match TRBD2. This CDR3 comprises 15 residues. Germline trimming cut 2 bases from V and 7 bases from J; bases unmatched to any gene: 5. CDR1 is SEHNR and CDR2 is FQNEAQ in the germline V gene (reference sequence). CDR3 residues: CASSLMGLADGELFF. The CDR3 nucleotides read TGTGCCAGCAGCTTAATGGGACTAGCTGACGGGGAGCTGTTTTTT.

CDR3 sequence: CSASRGLSHEQYF. The CDR3, as DNA: TGCAGTGCTAGCAGGGGACTATCCCACGAGCAGTACTTC. The J gene is TRBJ2-7, the V gene TRBV20-1, with a weak D call TRBD2 (7 bases). Trimming cost V 3 bases and J 5 bases, with 14 bases left between them. The CDR3 has 13 amino acids. The germline CDR1 and CDR2 sequences are DFQATT and SNEGSKA (reference sequence).

The gene calls are TRBV2 and TRBJ2-5; D uncertain. Trimming stripped 1 base from V and 7 bases from J, with 13 bases between. The CDR3 extends over 14 amino acids. Germline V CDR1 and CDR2: SNHLY, FYNNEI. The CDR3 is CASSEGGGEGTQYF. In nucleotides, the CDR3 is TGTGCCAGCAGTGAAGGAGGTGGGGAAGGGACCCAGTACTTC.

The table lists this clonotype with a few counts. The chain has TRBV2 and TRBJ2-7; D is unclear. Germline V gene data show CDR1 as SNHLY and CDR2 as FYNNEI. The CDR3 is made up of 16 amino acids. With 8 bases removed from V and 2 bases from J, the gap between germline ends came to 22 bases. CDR3 sequence reads: CASPPPDVRPPYEQYF. The CDR3 coding sequence is TGTGCCAGCCCTCCACCGGACGTCAGGCCGCCCTACGAGCAGTACTTC. Filled out from reference TRBV2 and TRBJ2-7, the complete variable domain reads EPEVTQTPSHQVTQMGQEVILRCVPISNHLYFYWYRQILGQKVEFLVSFYNNEISEKSEIFDDQFSVERPDGSNFTLKIRSTKLEDSAMYFCASPPPDVRPPYEQYFGPGTRLTVT.

This sequence joins TRBV6-5 and TRBJ2-7; either TRBD1 or TRBD2 may fit D (5 bases each). This CDR3 region has 15 residues. The V gene's germline CDR1 is MNHEY and CDR2 SVGAGI. V gave up 6 bases and J gave up 2 bases, with 17 bases separating them. The CDR3 reads CASSPIPGAPYEQYF. CDR3 in DNA: TGTGCCAGCAGCCCTATTCCCGGGGCCCCCTACGAGCAGTACTTC.

Turning to this clonotype: At one boundary the junction diverges from the germline segment, which might be a read error. The rearrangement links TRBV20-1 to TRBJ2-7, with 7 positions matching TRBD1. This CDR3 has 13 residues. Germline V lookup: CDR1 DFQATT, CDR2 SNEGSKA (reference sequence). CDR3: CSARETGPYGQYF. The DNA for the CDR3 is TGCAGTGCTAGAGAGACAGGGCCCTACGGGCAGTACTTC.

The chain uses TRBV20-1 and TRBJ1-2; the D is unclear. This CDR3 comprises 12 residues. Trimming pared 3 bases from V and 3 bases from J, leaving 8 bases between. Germline assignment: CDR1 DFQATT and CDR2 SNEGSKA (reference sequence). As DNA, the CDR3 is TGCAGTGCTAGCGAGGCTTACTATGGCTACACCTTC. Translated, it gives CSASEAYYGYTF.

J is TRBJ1-1 and V is TRBV6-5; D is perhaps TRBD1 (6 bases). Germline V gene sequence: CDR1 MNHEY, CDR2 SVGAGI. The CDR3 is 15 amino acids. With 2 bases removed from V and 3 bases from J, the gap between germline ends came to 13 bases. In DNA, the CDR3 is TGTGCCAGCAGTTACCGGTCAGGGGTGGACACTGAAGCTTTCTTT. This codes for CASSYRSGVDTEAFF.

The V gene is TRBV4-1, the J gene TRBJ1-6; 12 bases fit TRBD1. This CDR3 has 16 amino acids. V shed 0 bases and J 9 bases; nucleotides not matched to a gene: 3. Germline V gene sequence: CDR1 MGHRA, CDR2 YSYEKL. CDR3 sequence: CASSQERDRGRSPLHF. CDR3 in DNA: TGCGCCAGCAGCCAAGAAAGGGACAGGGGGCGTTCACCCCTCCACTTT.

This clonotype appeared many times. The chain links TRBV7-9 to TRBJ1-1, with a tentative D call TRBD1 (6 bases). The CDR3 is 14 amino acids. CDR1 SEHNR and CDR2 FQNEAQ come from the germline V gene (reference sequence). The V end lost 5 bases, the J end lost 1 base, and 11 bases lay between the germline ends. CDR3: CASSRQATNTEAFF. The CDR3 region has the DNA TGTGCCAGCAGCAGACAGGCCACGAACACTGAAGCTTTCTTT. Filled out from reference TRBV7-9 and TRBJ1-1, the complete variable domain reads DTGVSQNPRHKITKRGQNVTFRCDPISEHNRLYWYRQTLGQGPEFLTYFQNEAQLEKSRLLSDRFSAERPKGSFSTLEIQRTEQGDSAMYLCASSRQATNTEAFFGQGTRLTVV.

About this clonotype: This may stem from a read error, because a much larger clone lies one nucleotide away. The chain recombines TRBV2 with TRBJ1-1; D possibly corresponds to TRBD1 (5 bases). Germline CDR1 is SNHLY and CDR2 is FYNNEI. The CDR3 runs 13 residues. The chain's CDR3 is CASEDSLNAEAFF. The CDR3 bases are TGTGCCAGCGAAGACAGTCTGAACGCTGAAGCTTTCTTT.

This clonotype showed up just a few times. This chain links TRBV5-8 with TRBJ2-5; 7 nucleotides match TRBD1. This CDR3 has 15 amino acids. Germline V gives CDR1 SGHTS, CDR2 YDEGEE. V trimming: 2 bases; J trimming: 2 bases; junction bases outside the gene matches: 6. In nucleotides, the CDR3 is TGTGCCAGCAGCTTCGGACAGGTGACGCAAGAGACCCAGTACTTC. It codes for CASSFGQVTQETQYF.

The chain uses TRBV19 and TRBJ1-1; TRBD1 aligns across 9 bases. The CDR3 is 15 residues long. With 3 bases clipped from V and 3 bases from J, the junction kept 5 bases outside the gene matches. CDR1 is LNHDA and CDR2 is SQIVND in the germline V gene (reference sequence). Written as DNA, the CDR3 is TGTGCCAGTAGTATGGGACAGGGTTGGGACACTGAAGCTTTCTTT. It yields the protein CASSMGQGWDTEAFF.